The clone carrying this T cell receptor (beta chain) was counted between two and nine times. Its specificity is unknown. The junction does not match germline at one end; this may be a read error. RNA transcripts served as the template for amplifying TCR beta CDR3 regions. HTBI primers were used for first-round RT-PCR of the TCR CDR3. TCRdb re-analysed the multiplex PCR reads in MiXCR, keeping a single row per CDR3 protein. The sample yields hundreds of thousands of distinct CDR3 sequences, 38% seen once. The data stem from a study of T cells in Graves' hyperthyroidism and ophthalmopathy. Study as a whole: Pretreatment peripheral blood was obtained at initial diagnosis.

It was 8 to 10 ml of fresh peripheral blood that supplied the PBMCs. Findings and limits, study-wide: Ophthalmopathy prediction by the model preceded onset by a median approximately 6.9 months. Ophthalmopathy was distinguished from stable hyperthyroidism by 13 V-J signatures.

The CDR3 length is 14 residues. In germline, CDR1 is SEHNR, CDR2 FQNEAQ (reference sequence). The sample was blood. The chain couples TRBV7-9 to TRBJ2-5; D remains unclear. The sequence was collected from a man between 18 and 29 years old with Graves' hyperthyroidism. CDR3: CASSQEGSGETQYF. The CDR3 DNA follows: TGCGCCAGCAGCCAAGAAGGGTCGGGAGAGACCCAGTACTTC.